The TCR beta chain described here comes from a study of Ad26.COV2.S vaccination and SARS-CoV-2 variants. Study overall: Donor was in the COV1001 Ad26.COV2.S trial arm.

TCRdb's copy holds only in-frame clones and misses some; the assay was immunoSEQ multiplex PCR. This repertoire shows hundreds of thousands of clones, 65% to 90% found once; its top ten account for roughly 10%. The germline V gene has CDR1 SGHRS and CDR2 YFSETQ. This CDR3 has 14 residues. V dropped 0 bases and J dropped 4; count of bases not matched to a gene: 4. This sample's treatment: 15 to 20 received Ad26.COV2.S at low or high dose, single or two shots; about 5 received placebo; per-sample allocation not given. The samples date from day 63 after the first vaccine or placebo injection. The vaccine antigen was prefusion-stabilized Wuhan SARS-CoV-2 spike. Note on this clone: The antigen remains undetermined.

Notes on the study in general: Higher spike-specific TCR breadth was found in vaccine recipients than in placebo recipients. Possible underestimation of total T cell responses by the TCR breadth and depth analyses was noted.

This clonotype was sampled from a person aged 18-60 years who received the Ad26.COV2.S COVID-19 vaccine or a placebo. The specimen comprised peripheral blood, sampled in a trial of Ad26.COV2.S vaccine versus placebo. The J gene is TRBJ2-7, the V gene TRBV5-1, with 7 bases fitting TRBD2. CDR3 in amino acids: CASSLASGTYEQYF. The CDR3, as DNA: TGCGCCAGCAGCTTGGCAAGCGGGACTTACGAGCAGTACTTC.